These 20 T cell receptor beta chains came from one sample sequenced in a study of identical twins. TCRdb ran MiXCR on the 5' RACE reads and lists one entry per CDR3 protein. This table has roughly 710,000 distinct CDR3 sequences, roughly 6% appearing once. Input material: naive T cells sorted from blood. The receptors here all came from a man younger than 35 in good health.

This clonotype was recorded many times. The rearrangement joins TRBV11-2 to TRBJ2-2; tentatively, D is TRBD2 (5 bases). This CDR3 spans 16 amino acids. CDR1 SGHAT and CDR2 FQNNGV come from the germline V gene. The V gene lost 1 base and the J gene lost 2 bases, with 11 bases spanning the gap. The CDR3 region has the DNA TGTGCCAGCAGCTTAGTGCGGGTCTCAAACACCGGGGAGCTGTTTTTT. It yields the protein CASSLVRVSNTGELFF.

This clonotype showed up many times. This chain connects TRBV24-1 to TRBJ2-1, with 9 bases identical to TRBD2. CDR1 is KGHDR and CDR2 is SFDVKD in the germline V gene. The V and J ends lost 4 bases and 0 bases, in that order; junction bases with no gene match: 6. This CDR3 is built from 17 residues. The CDR3 here is CATSDGLALSSYNEQFF. As DNA, the CDR3 is TGTGCCACCAGTGACGGACTAGCGTTGAGCTCCTACAATGAGCAGTTCTTC.

This clonotype was seen at least ten times. The CDR3 is CASTRDRATEAFF. The CDR3 DNA reads as TGCGCCAGCACGCGCGACAGGGCTACTGAAGCTTTCTTT. V usage is TRBV5-1 and J usage is TRBJ1-1, with TRBD1 identical over 7 bases. Germline V gene lookup returns CDR1 SGHRS and CDR2 YFSETQ. V was clipped by 6 bases and J by 5 bases; unmatched bases: 7. The CDR3 sequence is 13 residues long.

The CDR3 here is CASSLAAWSESSYNEQFF. Here the CDR3 DNA reads TGTGCCAGCAGCTTAGCTGCGTGGTCGGAGAGCTCCTACAATGAGCAGTTCTTC. This chain links TRBV11-1 with TRBJ2-1; no definite D call. The CDR3 totals 18 residues. With 0 bases removed from V and 0 bases from J, the gap between germline ends came to 15 bases. Germline CDR1 is SGHAT and CDR2 is FQDESV (reference sequence). Full variable domain (missing parts from reference TRBV11-1 and TRBJ2-1): EAEVAQSPRYKITEKSQAVAFWCDPISGHATLYWYRQILGQGPELLVQFQDESVVDDSQLPKDRFSAERLKGVDSTLKIQPAELGDSAMYLCASSLAAWSESSYNEQFFGPGTRLTVL.

This clonotype was recorded at least ten times. V is TRBV20-1 and J is TRBJ2-3, with TRBD2 matching 12 bases. CDR3 length: 16 amino acids. J was trimmed by 5 bases and V by 2 bases; bases with no gene match: 8. Germline lookup yields CDR1 DFQATT and CDR2 SNEGSKA (reference sequence). The CDR3 region is CSARNPGLAGRDTQYF. The CDR3 nucleotides read TGCAGTGCTAGAAATCCGGGACTAGCGGGCCGAGATACGCAGTATTTT.

Ten or more counts support this clonotype. The chain carries TRBV28 and TRBJ2-7; 9 nucleotides line up with TRBD1. With V trimmed by 6 bases and J by 5 bases, 5 bases remained unmatched. CDR1 is MDHEN and CDR2 is SYDVKM in the germline V gene. The CDR3 contains 13 residues. The CDR3 nucleotides are TGTGCCAGCAGAGTGGGACAGGGAAACGAGCAGTACTTC. The encoded protein is CASRVGQGNEQYF.

At least ten counts were recorded for this clonotype. This chain links TRBV20-1 with TRBJ2-2, with 7 bases lining up with TRBD1. The J segment lost 3 bases and the V segment lost 5 bases, leaving 6 bases of the junction unmatched. From germline, CDR1 is DFQATT and CDR2 SNEGSKA (reference sequence). CDR3 length equals 14 residues. As DNA, the CDR3 is TGCAGTGCTCCCGACAGGGCTCACACCGGGGAGCTGTTTTTT. Its protein is CSAPDRAHTGELFF.

Many counts were recorded for this clonotype. The chain links TRBV29-1 to TRBJ1-2, with no clear D. The CDR3 extends over 13 amino acids. Germline V CDR1 and CDR2: SQVTM, ANQGSEA. V dropped 3 bases and J dropped 3 bases, with 11 bases sitting between them. CDR3 region: CSVDGEQHYGYTF. For the CDR3, the DNA is TGCAGCGTTGACGGGGAACAGCACTATGGCTACACCTTC.

This clonotype was recorded at least ten times. V is TRBV27 and J is TRBJ2-7; the match to TRBD2 covers 7 bases. Trimming removed 0 bases from V and 2 bases from J; junction bases left unmatched: 7. CDR1 and CDR2 from the germline V gene are MNHEY and SMNVEV (reference sequence). This CDR3 has 16 residues. The CDR3: CASSLSLAAETYEQYF. CDR3 sequence (DNA): TGTGCCAGCAGTTTATCTCTAGCGGCGGAAACCTACGAGCAGTACTTC.

This clonotype was found a few times. The chain carries TRBV4-3 and TRBJ1-2; TRBD1 agrees at 7 bases. The CDR3 runs 16 residues. V gave up 0 bases and J gave up 8 bases; unmatched junction bases: 12. Per germline, CDR1 LGHNA and CDR2 YSLEER. The CDR3 DNA reads TGCGCCAGCAGCCAAGATAGTGGAGGGGGCGCGTTCGGCTACACCTTC. Translated: CASSQDSGGGAFGYTF.

The table lists this clonotype with a few counts. A read error may explain this, as a much larger clone is one base away. The chain recombines TRBV7-9 with TRBJ2-5; the D is unclear. Trimming pared 1 base from V and 2 bases from J, leaving 8 bases between. The CDR3 is 14 amino acids. The germline V gene encodes CDR1 SEHNR and CDR2 FQNEAQ (reference sequence). The CDR3 DNA sequence: TGTGCCAGCAGCTTAGGTAGCAGTCAAGAGACCCAGTACTTC. It codes for CASSLGSSQETQYF.

This clonotype appeared many times. The chain couples TRBV20-1 to TRBJ2-1; D remains unclear. The CDR3 is 13 amino acids. Trimming left V 7 bases short and J 0 bases short, with 10 bases between. CDR1 is DFQATT and CDR2 is SNEGSKA in the germline V gene (reference sequence). CDR3 nucleotides: TGCAGTGTGTTTTCGAGCTCCTACAATGAGCAGTTCTTC. It is translated as CSVFSSSYNEQFF.

This clonotype was detected only a few times. The chain has TRBV20-1 and TRBJ2-5; D is uncertain. The V end lost 5 bases, the J end lost 4 bases, and 11 bases lay between the germline ends. The CDR3 spans 12 residues. The germline CDR1 and CDR2 sequences are DFQATT and SNEGSKA (reference sequence). The CDR3 bases are TGCAGTGCTGCTGACACTGTAGAGACCCAGTACTTC. Protein: CSAADTVETQYF.

The table lists this clonotype with a few counts. This chain uses TRBV10-3 with TRBJ2-6; D gene ambiguous. This CDR3 comprises 10 residues. The ends were cut back, 6 bases at V and 9 bases at J, with 3 bases in the middle. Germline loops: CDR1 ENHRY, CDR2 SYGVKD. The CDR3 DNA reads TGTGCCATCAGGGACAACGTCCTGACTTTC. This encodes CAIRDNVLTF.

This clonotype was observed many times. The gene calls are TRBV7-9 and TRBJ2-5; D is possibly TRBD2 (5 bases). The CDR3 covers 14 residues. The germline V and J ends were trimmed by 1 base and 5 bases, with 11 bases remaining between them. Germline CDR1 and CDR2: SEHNR and FQNEAQ (reference sequence). The CDR3 DNA is TGTGCCAGCAGCTTAGAAAGGGAGAGGGAGACCCAGTACTTC. It encodes CASSLERERETQYF.

This clonotype was seen repeatedly, ten times or more. The J gene is TRBJ2-1, the V gene TRBV12-3 or TRBV12-4; D uncertain. The V and J ends lost 5 bases and 6 bases respectively, with 14 bases between them. The CDR3 spans 14 residues. For the CDR3, the DNA is TGTGCCAGCAGTGTAGAAGGGCCAGGCAATGAGCAGTTCTTC. Translating it yields CASSVEGPGNEQFF.

This clonotype was recorded at least ten times. The V call is TRBV29-1, the J call TRBJ2-5; no clear D. Trimming removed 4 bases from V and 3 bases from J, with 9 bases in between. The germline gives CDR1 SQVTM, CDR2 ANQGSEA. The CDR3 loop spans 12 amino acids. The CDR3 protein is CSVGQRKETQYF. CDR3 sequence (DNA): TGCAGCGTTGGGCAACGGAAAGAGACCCAGTACTTC.

The table lists this clonotype with many counts. The chain uses TRBV3-1 and TRBJ2-1, with TRBD2 identical over 13 bases. The V gene's germline CDR1 is LGHDT and CDR2 YNNKEL (reference sequence). V gave up 2 bases and J gave up 15 bases; unmatched junction bases: 10. The CDR3 has 15 amino acids. CDR3 sequence reads: CASSQTSGRAFRVFF. The DNA for the CDR3 is TGTGCCAGCAGCCAAACTAGCGGGAGGGCCTTTAGGGTGTTCTTC.

On this clonotype itself: A much larger clone is a single base away; this may be a read error. This chain joins TRBV5-1 and TRBJ2-7, with a possible D match to TRBD2 (6 bases). The V gene's germline CDR1 is SGHRS and CDR2 YFSETQ. Trimming removed 5 bases at V and 3 bases at J, with 15 bases between. The CDR3 runs 14 residues. CDR3 in amino acids: CASRIRGSVYEQYF. The CDR3 region has the DNA TGCGCCAGCAGAATACGGGGGTCGGTCTACGAGCAGTACTTC.

Many counts were recorded for this clonotype. J is TRBJ2-7 and V is TRBV9; no clear D. Germline V gives CDR1 SGDLS, CDR2 YYNGEE. The CDR3 is 14 residues long. The V end was cut by 5 bases, the J end by 3 bases, with 15 bases between. In nucleotides, the CDR3 is TGTGCCAGCAGTCCCCCCGGGTCAATCTACGAGCAGTACTTC. It is translated as CASSPPGSIYEQYF. The entire variable domain, with the rest obtained from reference TRBV9 and TRBJ2-7, is as follows: DSGVTQTPKHLITATGQRVTLRCSPRSGDLSVYWYQQSLDQGLQFLIQYYNGEERAKGNILERFSAQQFPDLHSELNLSSLELGDSALYFCASSPPGSIYEQYFGPGTRLTVT.